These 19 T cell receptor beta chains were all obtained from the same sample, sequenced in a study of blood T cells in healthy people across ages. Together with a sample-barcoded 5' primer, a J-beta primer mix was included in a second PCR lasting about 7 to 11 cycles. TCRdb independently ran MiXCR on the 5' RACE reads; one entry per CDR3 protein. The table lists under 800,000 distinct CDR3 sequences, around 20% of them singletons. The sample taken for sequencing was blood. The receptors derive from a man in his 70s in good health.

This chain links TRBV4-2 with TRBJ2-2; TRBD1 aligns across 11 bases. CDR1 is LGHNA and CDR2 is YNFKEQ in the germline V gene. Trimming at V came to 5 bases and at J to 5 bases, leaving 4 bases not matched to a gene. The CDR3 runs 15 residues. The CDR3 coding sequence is TGTGCCAGCAGCGGACAGGGGGCAGGGACCGGGGAGCTGTTTTTT. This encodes CASSGQGAGTGELFF.

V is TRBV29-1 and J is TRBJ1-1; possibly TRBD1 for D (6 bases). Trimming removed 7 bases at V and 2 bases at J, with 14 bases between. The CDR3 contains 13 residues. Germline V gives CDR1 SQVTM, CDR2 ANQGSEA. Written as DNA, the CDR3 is TGCAGCGCCCTAACAGGGAGTAACACTGAAGCTTTCTTT. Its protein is CSALTGSNTEAFF.

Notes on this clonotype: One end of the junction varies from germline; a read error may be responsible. In DNA, the CDR3 is TGTGCCACCAGTGATCCGACCGATCCCGAAGAGACCCAGTACTTC. Translation gives CATSDPTDPEETQYF. The J gene is TRBJ2-5, the V gene TRBV27; D unclear. This CDR3 has 15 residues. Per the germline V gene, CDR1 is MNHEY and CDR2 is SMNVEV (reference sequence).

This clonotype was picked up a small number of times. CDR3 DNA: TGTGCCAGCAGCCCTGGGCAGGGGGCAATGGTGACTGAAGCTTTCTTT. This codes for CASSPGQGAMVTEAFF. V usage is TRBV9 and J usage is TRBJ1-1, with TRBD1 matching over 8 bases. V trimming: 4 bases; J trimming: 5 bases; junction bases outside the gene matches: 13. There are 16 residues in the CDR3. Germline loops: CDR1 SGDLS, CDR2 YYNGEE. The complete variable domain, with remaining parts taken from reference TRBV9 and TRBJ1-1, reads DSGVTQTPKHLITATGQRVTLRCSPRSGDLSVYWYQQSLDQGLQFLIQYYNGEERAKGNILERFSAQQFPDLHSELNLSSLELGDSALYFCASSPGQGAMVTEAFFGQGTRLTVV.

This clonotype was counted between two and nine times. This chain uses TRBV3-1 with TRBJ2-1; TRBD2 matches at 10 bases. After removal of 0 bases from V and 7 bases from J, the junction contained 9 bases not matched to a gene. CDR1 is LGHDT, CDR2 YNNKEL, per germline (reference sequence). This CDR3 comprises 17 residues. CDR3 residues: CASSQDFAVSGRNEQFF. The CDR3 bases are TGTGCCAGCAGCCAAGATTTCGCGGTTAGCGGGAGGAATGAGCAGTTCTTC.

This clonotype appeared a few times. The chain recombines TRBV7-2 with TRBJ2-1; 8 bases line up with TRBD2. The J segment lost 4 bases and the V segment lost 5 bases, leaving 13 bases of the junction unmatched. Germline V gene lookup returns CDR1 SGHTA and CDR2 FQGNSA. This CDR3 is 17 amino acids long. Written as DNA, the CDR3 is TGTGCCAGCAGCCCAGATGTGTCACTAGCGGTGTACAATGAGCAGTTCTTC. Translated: CASSPDVSLAVYNEQFF.

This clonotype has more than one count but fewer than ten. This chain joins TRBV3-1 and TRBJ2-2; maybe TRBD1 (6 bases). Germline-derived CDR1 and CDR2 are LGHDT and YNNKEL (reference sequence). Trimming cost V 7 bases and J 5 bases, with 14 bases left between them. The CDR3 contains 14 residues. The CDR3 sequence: CASTGTGKTGELFF. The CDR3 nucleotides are TGTGCCAGCACCGGAACAGGGAAAACCGGGGAGCTGTTTTTT. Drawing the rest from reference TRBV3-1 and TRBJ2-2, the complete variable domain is DTAVSQTPKYLVTQMGNDKSIKCEQNLGHDTMYWYKQDSKKFLKIMFSYNNKELIINETVPNRFSPKSPDKAHLNLHINSLELGDSAVYFCASTGTGKTGELFFGEGSRLTVL.

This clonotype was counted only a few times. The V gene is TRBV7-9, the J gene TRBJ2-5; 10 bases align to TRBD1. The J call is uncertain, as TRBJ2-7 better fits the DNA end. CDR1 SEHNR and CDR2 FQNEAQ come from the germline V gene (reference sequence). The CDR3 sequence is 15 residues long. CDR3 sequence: CASSSSGTGVYEQYF. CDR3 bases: TGTGCCAGCAGCTCGAGCGGGACAGGGGTGTACGAGCAGTACTTC.

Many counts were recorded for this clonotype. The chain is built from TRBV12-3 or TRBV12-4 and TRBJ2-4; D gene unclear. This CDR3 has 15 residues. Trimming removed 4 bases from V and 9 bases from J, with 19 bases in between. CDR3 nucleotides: TGTGCCAGCAGTTACCGGGCCCCCCAAGAGGCCATTCAGTACTTC. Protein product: CASSYRAPQEAIQYF.

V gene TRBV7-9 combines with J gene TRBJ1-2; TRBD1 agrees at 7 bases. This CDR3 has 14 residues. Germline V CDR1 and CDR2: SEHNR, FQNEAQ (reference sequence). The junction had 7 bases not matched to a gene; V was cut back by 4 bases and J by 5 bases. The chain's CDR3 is CASSSQGFWYGYTF. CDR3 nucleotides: TGTGCCAGCAGCTCACAGGGGTTCTGGTATGGCTACACCTTC.

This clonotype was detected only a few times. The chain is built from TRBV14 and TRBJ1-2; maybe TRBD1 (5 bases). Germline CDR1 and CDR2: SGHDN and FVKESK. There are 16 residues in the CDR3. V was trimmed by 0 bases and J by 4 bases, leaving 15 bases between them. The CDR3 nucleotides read TGTGCCAGCAGCCAAGAGGGGGATCAACCCCTCTATGGCTACACCTTC. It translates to CASSQEGDQPLYGYTF. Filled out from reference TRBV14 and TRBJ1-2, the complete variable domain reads EAGVTQFPSHSVIEKGQTVTLRCDPISGHDNLYWYRRVMGKEIKFLLHFVKESKQDESGMPNNRFLAERTGGTYSTLKVQPAELEDSGVYFCASSQEGDQPLYGYTFGSGTRLTVV.

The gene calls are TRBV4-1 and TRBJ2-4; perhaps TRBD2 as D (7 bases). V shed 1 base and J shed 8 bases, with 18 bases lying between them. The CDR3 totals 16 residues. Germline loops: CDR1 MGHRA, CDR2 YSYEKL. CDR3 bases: TGCGCCAGCAGCCAAGTTAACGCGGGGGCTAATGACATTCAGTACTTC. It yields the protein CASSQVNAGANDIQYF.

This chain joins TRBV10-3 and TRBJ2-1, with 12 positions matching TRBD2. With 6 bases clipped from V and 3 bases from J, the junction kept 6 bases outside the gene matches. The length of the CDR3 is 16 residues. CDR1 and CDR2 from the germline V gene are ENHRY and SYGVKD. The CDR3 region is CAISRLAGASYNEQFF. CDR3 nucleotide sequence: TGTGCCATCAGCCGACTAGCGGGAGCGAGCTACAATGAGCAGTTCTTC.

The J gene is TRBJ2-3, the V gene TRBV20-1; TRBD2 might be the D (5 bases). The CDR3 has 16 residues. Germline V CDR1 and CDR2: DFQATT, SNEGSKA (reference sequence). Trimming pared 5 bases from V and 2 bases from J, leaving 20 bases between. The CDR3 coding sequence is TGCAGTGCTCCCAATTCACTAGGTCCCTACACAGATACGCAGTATTTT. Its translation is CSAPNSLGPYTDTQYF.

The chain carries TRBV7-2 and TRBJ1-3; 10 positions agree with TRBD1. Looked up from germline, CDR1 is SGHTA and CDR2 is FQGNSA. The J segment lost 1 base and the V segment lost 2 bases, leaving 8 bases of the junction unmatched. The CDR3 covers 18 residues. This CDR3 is CASSLSFMGQGSGNTIYF. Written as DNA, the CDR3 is TGTGCCAGCAGCTTATCGTTTATGGGACAGGGGTCTGGAAACACCATATATTTT.

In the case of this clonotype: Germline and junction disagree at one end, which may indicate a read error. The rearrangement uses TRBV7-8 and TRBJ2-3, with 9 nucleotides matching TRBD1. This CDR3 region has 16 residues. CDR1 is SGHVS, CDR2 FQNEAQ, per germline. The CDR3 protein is CPSSYPRDRAQDTQYF. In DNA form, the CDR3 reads TGTCCCAGCAGCTACCCCCGGGACAGGGCACAAGATACGCAGTATTTT.

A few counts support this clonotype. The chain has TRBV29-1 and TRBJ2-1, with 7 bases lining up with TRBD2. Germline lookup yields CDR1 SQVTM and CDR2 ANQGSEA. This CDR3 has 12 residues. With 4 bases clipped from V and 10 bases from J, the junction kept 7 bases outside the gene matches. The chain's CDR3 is CSVGRLAGEQFF. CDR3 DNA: TGCAGCGTTGGAAGACTAGCCGGGGAGCAGTTCTTC.

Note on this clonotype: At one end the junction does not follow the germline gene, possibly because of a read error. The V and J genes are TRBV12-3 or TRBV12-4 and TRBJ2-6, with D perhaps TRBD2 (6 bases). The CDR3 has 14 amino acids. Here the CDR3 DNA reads TGTGCCAGCAGACTAGCAGGTGGGGCCAGCGTCCTGACTTTC. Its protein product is CASRLAGGASVLTF.

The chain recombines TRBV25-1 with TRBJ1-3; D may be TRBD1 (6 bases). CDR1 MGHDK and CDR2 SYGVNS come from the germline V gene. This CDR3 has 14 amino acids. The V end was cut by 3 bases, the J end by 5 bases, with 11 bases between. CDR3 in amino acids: CASSDRGGRNTIYF. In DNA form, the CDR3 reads TGTGCCAGCAGTGATAGGGGGGGCCGAAACACCATATATTTT.